One sample yielded the 25 T cell receptor beta chains listed below, sequenced in a study of blood T cell repertoires in COVID-19. The data were produced by immunoSEQ multiplex PCR, yet TCRdb's version contains in-frame clones alone and is incomplete. Among around 280,000 clones listed, around 89% were seen once. The sequencing input was PBMCs or T cells enriched from blood (not recorded which). These receptors were taken from a woman under 30 with acute COVID-19.

For this clone: This specimen includes other DNA sequences encoding the same CDR3. The rearrangement uses TRBV30 and TRBJ1-3, with a tentative D call TRBD1 (6 bases). Germline CDR1 GTSNPN, CDR2 SVGIG (reference sequence). This CDR3 has 13 amino acids. Between the trimmed V and J ends, which lost 4 bases and 0 bases, there was a span of 7 bases. The CDR3 loop reads CAWTGHSGNTIYF. The CDR3 DNA reads as TGTGCCTGGACGGGACACTCTGGAAACACCATATATTTT.

The chain joins TRBV5-5 to TRBJ1-2, with D uncertain. Germline-derived CDR1 and CDR2 are SGHKS and YYEKEE (reference sequence). The length of the CDR3 is 16 residues. V lost 2 bases and J lost 5, with 19 bases in between. CDR3 residues: CASSLRFLAGDYGYTF. In DNA, the CDR3 is TGTGCCAGCAGCTTACGCTTCCTCGCGGGAGATTATGGCTACACCTTC.

This chain joins TRBV10-2 and TRBJ2-7; no clear D. Germline assignment: CDR1 WSHSY and CDR2 SAAADI. CDR3 size: 13 residues. V gave up 5 bases and J gave up 1 base, with 9 bases separating them. This CDR3 reads CASSTPFSYEQYF. The CDR3 coding sequence is TGCGCCAGCAGTACACCCTTTTCCTACGAGCAGTACTTC.

This chain links TRBV5-1 with TRBJ1-2; 9 nucleotides align to TRBD1. The ends lost 3 bases at V and 3 bases at J; junction bases unmatched: 6. The CDR3 is made up of 15 amino acids. Germline CDR1 SGHRS, CDR2 YFSETQ. CDR3: CASSWGDREDYGYTF. The CDR3 coding sequence is TGCGCCAGCAGCTGGGGGGACAGGGAAGACTATGGCTACACCTTC.

This clone has just a few counts. The genes are TRBV10-2 and TRBJ2-7; 12 positions match TRBD2. Looked up from germline, CDR1 is WSHSY and CDR2 is SAAADI. V dropped 6 bases and J dropped 3; count of bases not matched to a gene: 6. The CDR3 loop spans 15 amino acids. CDR3 protein: CASRRLAGEGYEQYF. The CDR3 DNA reads TGCGCCAGCAGAAGACTAGCGGGAGAGGGCTACGAGCAGTACTTC.

J is TRBJ1-1 and V is TRBV7-8; D might be TRBD1 (6 bases). The germline V gene has CDR1 SGHVS and CDR2 FQNEAQ. The length of the CDR3 is 14 residues. V was trimmed by 5 bases and J by 0 bases, leaving 10 bases between them. The CDR3 here is CASSAGQLNTEAFF. The CDR3 nucleotides read TGTGCCAGCAGCGCAGGACAGCTGAACACTGAAGCTTTCTTT.

V is TRBV19 and J is TRBJ1-3, with D unresolved. The CDR3 is 17 residues long. Germline values: CDR1 LNHDA, CDR2 SQIVND (reference sequence). V was cut by 6 bases and J by 0 bases, with 18 bases left in between. In DNA form, the CDR3 reads TGTGCCAGTAGGATGGCCCGGGGTCGCGACTCTGGAAACACCATATATTTT. Residues: CASRMARGRDSGNTIYF.

The V call is TRBV6-6, the J call TRBJ2-1, with D possibly TRBD1 on 5 matching bases. V was clipped by 6 bases and J by 0 bases, with 12 bases between them. Germline CDR1 MNHNY, CDR2 SVGAGI (reference sequence). The CDR3 runs to 15 residues. CDR3 loop: CASSRRESSYNEQFF. CDR3 coding DNA: TGTGCCAGCAGCCGCAGGGAAAGCTCCTACAATGAGCAGTTCTTC.

This chain uses TRBV5-1 with TRBJ2-1; TRBD2 matches 7 bases. CDR1 is SGHRS, CDR2 YFSETQ, per germline. V shed 4 bases, J shed 5 bases, and the junction held 0 bases outside the gene matches. This CDR3 spans 12 amino acids. The CDR3 coding sequence is TGCGCCAGCAGCCTAGCGGACAATGAGCAGTTCTTC. As protein: CASSLADNEQFF.

J is TRBJ2-6 and V is TRBV15; D gene ambiguous. The ends were cut back, 0 bases at V and 0 bases at J, with 15 bases in the middle. The germline V gene has CDR1 LNHNV and CDR2 YYDKDF (reference sequence). The CDR3 runs to 19 residues. The CDR3 sequence is CATSREQPDSFSGANVLTF. CDR3 coding DNA: TGTGCCACCAGCAGAGAACAGCCGGATTCATTCTCTGGGGCCAACGTCCTGACTTTC.

The V and J genes are TRBV19 and TRBJ1-5; D perhaps matches TRBD1 (5 bases). There are 13 residues in the CDR3. Trimming took off 6 bases at V and 7 bases at J, with 13 bases between the two ends. Germline V gene data show CDR1 as LNHDA and CDR2 as SQIVND (reference sequence). CDR3 sequence: CASSPGLFQPQHF. Written as DNA, the CDR3 is TGTGCCAGTAGCCCGGGACTGTTCCAGCCCCAGCATTTT. The full variable domain, rest sourced from reference TRBV19 and TRBJ1-5, is DGGITQSPKYLFRKEGQNVTLSCEQNLNHDAMYWYRQDPGQGLRLIYYSQIVNDFQKGDIAEGYSVSREKKESFPLTVTSAQKNPTAFYLCASSPGLFQPQHFGDGTRLSIL.

The V and J genes are TRBV28 and TRBJ2-1; a possible D gene is TRBD2 (6 bases). Trimming removed 8 bases at V and 5 bases at J, with 16 bases between. The germline V gene encodes CDR1 MDHEN and CDR2 SYDVKM. The CDR3 is 14 residues long. CDR3 region: CASDLSGGDNEQFF. The CDR3 DNA reads TGTGCCAGCGACCTTAGCGGAGGAGACAATGAGCAGTTCTTC.

The chain carries TRBV14 and TRBJ2-7; a possible D gene is TRBD2 (5 bases). Per the germline V gene, CDR1 is SGHDN and CDR2 is FVKESK. Trimming took off 0 bases at V and 10 bases at J, with 13 bases between the two ends. CDR3 length: 13 residues. For the CDR3, the DNA is TGTGCCAGCAGCCAAGATCCAGCGGCCCAACAGTACTTC. This gives the protein CASSQDPAAQQYF.

The chain joins TRBV27 to TRBJ2-7; TRBD1 agrees at 9 bases. The CDR3 is 14 amino acids. The V segment lost 5 bases and the J segment 2 bases; nucleotides outside the gene matches: 4. Germline V CDR1 and CDR2: MNHEY, SMNVEV (reference sequence). The CDR3 is CASSAGTGTYEQYF. The CDR3 DNA reads TGTGCCAGCAGTGCCGGGACAGGGACCTACGAGCAGTACTTC.

In its sample, this clone was seen a few times. The chain links TRBV4-1 to TRBJ2-1; 8 bases are shared with TRBD2. Losses at the gene ends were 2 bases for V and 3 bases for J; bases not matched to a gene: 6. The length of the CDR3 is 16 residues. CDR1 and CDR2 (germline): MGHRA, YSYEKL. The DNA for the CDR3 is TGCGCCAGCAGCCAAAGCGCACTAGCGGTCTACAATGAGCAGTTCTTC. It codes for CASSQSALAVYNEQFF.

Worth noting for this clone: This same CDR3 is encoded by further DNA sequences in the sample. The rearrangement links TRBV19 to TRBJ1-1, with D possibly being TRBD1 (6 bases). With 1 base removed from V and 5 bases from J, the gap between germline ends came to 11 bases. Germline V CDR1 and CDR2: LNHDA, SQIVND (reference sequence). CDR3 length: 14 residues. This CDR3 reads CASSIVGGGTEAFF. The CDR3 region has the DNA TGTGCCAGTAGTATAGTAGGGGGTGGGACTGAAGCTTTCTTT.

J is TRBJ1-2 and V is TRBV19, with 10 bases fitting TRBD1. After removal of 7 bases from V and 2 bases from J, the junction contained 4 bases not matched to a gene. CDR1 and CDR2 from the germline V gene are LNHDA and SQIVND (reference sequence). The CDR3 is 14 amino acids. The CDR3 spells CASTGDRGNYGYTF. The CDR3 bases are TGTGCCAGTACCGGGGACAGGGGAAACTATGGCTACACCTTC.

This sequence joins TRBV6-1 and TRBJ2-7; 10 nucleotides match TRBD1. CDR3 length: 17 residues. From germline, CDR1 is MNHNS and CDR2 SASEGT. The J segment lost 5 bases and the V segment lost 2 bases, leaving 12 bases of the junction unmatched. The CDR3 protein is CASSELEGQGKWNEQYF. In DNA, the CDR3 is TGTGCCAGCAGTGAATTAGAGGGACAGGGGAAATGGAACGAGCAGTACTTC.

V gene TRBV5-1 combines with J gene TRBJ1-1; perhaps TRBD1 as D (6 bases). The CDR3 sequence is 14 residues long. Germline V gene sequence: CDR1 SGHRS, CDR2 YFSETQ. V was pared by 5 bases and J by 11 bases, with 22 bases between. The CDR3 loop reads CASSIGTSSIGAFF. The CDR3 nucleotides are TGCGCCAGCAGTATCGGGACATCGTCCATCGGCGCTTTCTTT.

CDR3 residues: CASSRAGEQYF. The CDR3 DNA is TGTGCCAGCAGCCGCGCGGGCGAGCAGTACTTC. The chain combines TRBV3-1 (or the pseudogene TRBV3-2) with TRBJ2-7, with D perhaps TRBD2 (5 bases). CDR3 length: 11 residues. The V gene's germline CDR1 is LGHDT and CDR2 YNNKEL (reference sequence). The germline V and J ends were trimmed by 4 bases and 6 bases, with 7 bases remaining between them.

The chain has TRBV28 and TRBJ1-3; unclear D gene. Trimming removed 1 base from V and 4 bases from J, with 11 bases in between. CDR1 and CDR2 (germline): MDHEN, SYDVKM. The CDR3 sequence is 15 residues long. CDR3: CASSLSRGVGNTIYF. The CDR3 DNA sequence: TGTGCCAGCAGTTTATCCCGGGGAGTCGGAAACACCATATATTTT.

This clone was picked up one time. V gene TRBV29-1 combines with J gene TRBJ2-7; 9 nucleotides line up with TRBD2. CDR1 and CDR2 (germline): SQVTM, ANQGSEA. The V gene end was trimmed by 5 bases and the J gene end by 1 base; junction bases not matched to a gene: 9. The CDR3 length is 15 residues. The CDR3 protein is CSVSLAGEGSYEQYF. The CDR3 DNA reads as TGCAGCGTTAGTTTAGCGGGAGAAGGGTCCTACGAGCAGTACTTC.

This clone appeared once. The gene calls are TRBV4-3 and TRBJ1-1; 10 bases are a match to TRBD1. This CDR3 has 14 residues. Trimming took 6 bases from V and 3 from J; bases not matched to a gene: 4. Germline CDR1 LGHNA, CDR2 YSLEER. CDR3 region: CASRPGQGDTEAFF. Here the CDR3 DNA reads TGCGCCAGCAGACCCGGACAGGGGGACACTGAAGCTTTCTTT.

The CDR3 loop reads CASSTSGESKGYTF. CDR3 DNA: TGTGCCAGCAGTACCTCAGGGGAAAGTAAGGGCTACACCTTC. The V and J genes are TRBV28 and TRBJ1-2; TRBD1 might be the D (6 bases). From germline, CDR1 is MDHEN and CDR2 SYDVKM. The CDR3 is made up of 14 amino acids. The V end lost 5 bases, the J end lost 8 bases, and 18 bases lay between the germline ends.

The chain links TRBV3-1 (or the pseudogene TRBV3-2) to TRBJ1-1; 7 bases match TRBD1. V trimming: 2 bases; J trimming: 2 bases; junction bases outside the gene matches: 2. CDR3 length: 14 amino acids. Looked up from germline, CDR1 is LGHDT and CDR2 is YNNKEL (reference sequence). The CDR3 region is CASSQNRGNTEAFF. CDR3 sequence (DNA): TGTGCCAGCAGCCAAAACAGGGGTAACACTGAAGCTTTCTTT.